This T cell receptor beta chain was obtained from a study of tumor and adjacent non-tumor tissue in lung cancer. Study-wide background: There were some 11 adenocarcinoma, 2 squamous cell carcinoma and 1 small cell lung cancer cases. About 4.17 million productive TCRbeta reads were obtained per sample on average.

The template was RNA from unsorted bulk tissue. The normal lung tissue was taken more than 3 cm from the tumor edge. This CDR3 region has 16 residues. Germline V gene sequence: CDR1 MNHEY, CDR2 SVGAGI. Deletions cut 10 bases from V and 1 base from J, with 22 bases between. TCRbeta libraries were built with three rounds of nested PCR, modified from ARM-PCR. One entry per CDR3 protein, called by TCRdb with MiXCR from the multiplex PCR reads. The repertoire holds 40,000 to 55,000 distinct CDR3 sequences, with around two thirds as singletons. As to this clonotype: What it binds is unknown.

General observations from the study: Normal lung showed higher cumulative top 100 clone frequency than tumor.

The V gene is TRBV6-5, the J gene TRBJ2-5; TRBD2 might be the D (6 bases). Sequencing was performed on distant non-tumor lung tissue. The sequence came from a woman aged 55-70 years with non-small cell lung cancer. The CDR3 region has the DNA TGTGCCAACGGGCGGGGTCGGTCACACGGCCAAGAGACCCAGTACTTC. It translates to CANGRGRSHGQETQYF.